Many counts were recorded for the clone carrying this T cell receptor (beta chain). The data derive from a study of molecular identifiers for immune sequencing clone quantification. Previously described methods and listed TCR primers produced bulk TCR libraries. MiXCR was run by TCRdb on the PCR reads, yielding one entry per CDR3 protein. The top ten hold approximately 0.8% of the sample, which has 350,000 or so distinct CDR3 sequences, over 20% seen once. Sequencing used naive CD8+ T cells from blood, with Jurkat cell RNA spiked in. Subset defined: FACS-sorted CD8+CD4-CCR7+CD45RA+ naive T cells. The sequence came from a human donor in good health. Some libraries in this study had Jurkat cell RNA spiked in.

CDR3: CASSQENSGSPLHF. The CDR3 nucleotides read TGTGCCAGCAGCCAAGAGAATAGCGGATCACCCCTCCACTTT. The chain combines TRBV4-2 with TRBJ1-6; D ambiguous. The CDR3 is 14 amino acids. V was trimmed by 0 bases and J by 10 bases, leaving 10 bases between them. Germline-derived CDR1 and CDR2 are LGHNA and YNFKEQ.